This is a list of T cell receptor beta chains from one sample in a study of radiotherapy plus CTLA-4 blockade in lung cancer. Produced via immunoSEQ multiplex PCR; TCRdb's table is partial and in-frame only. Among tens of thousands of clones listed, around 77% were seen once. The material was peripheral blood, obtained from a patient treated with radiotherapy plus ipilimumab. These receptors were obtained from a human donor with non-small cell lung cancer who had stable disease on radiotherapy plus ipilimumab. Both conserved end residues are part of each CDR3. D genes are given only for firm matches. A clone size is listed for some rows: how often the clone was seen (once, few, many), or a class if it is expanded.

abundance | d_gene | j_gene | v_gene | CDR3aa | CDR3nt
NA | NA | TRBJ1-1 | TRBV6-6 | CASSPPGQGNTEAFF | TGTGCCAGCAGTCCACCGGGGCAGGGGAACACTGAAGCTTTCTTT
once | TRBD2 | TRBJ2-7 | TRBV4-1 | CASSSGLASYEQYF | TGCGCCAGCAGCTCCGGACTAGCGAGCTACGAGCAGTACTTC
NA | NA | TRBJ1-1 | TRBV18 | CASSPSQGKNTEAFF | TGTGCCAGCTCACCGTCACAGGGAAAGAACACTGAAGCTTTCTTT
NA | NA | TRBJ1-5 | TRBV28 | CAYAGAGNQPQHF | TGTGCATACGCAGGGGCGGGCAATCAGCCCCAGCATTTT
NA | NA | TRBJ1-2 | TRBV20-1 | CSVGGGGGYTF | TGCAGTGTAGGTGGTGGTGGTGGCTACACCTTC
NA | TRBD1 | TRBJ2-6 | TRBV5-1 | CASSSRGSGANVLTF | TGCGCCAGCAGCTCCAGGGGGTCTGGGGCCAACGTCCTGACTTTC
few | NA | TRBJ2-1 | TRBV6-5 | CASEAAISYNEQFF | TGTGCCAGCGAAGCGGCTATCTCCTACAATGAGCAGTTCTTC
few | TRBD1 | TRBJ1-3 | TRBV6-1 | CASSETGGDTIYF | TGTGCCAGCAGTGAAACAGGGGGTGACACCATATATTTT
NA | NA | TRBJ1-1 | TRBV7-8 | CASSSRTELNTEAFF | TGTGCCAGCAGCTCGAGGACCGAATTGAACACTGAAGCTTTCTTT
NA | NA | TRBJ1-5 | TRBV30 | CAWSQYRGNQPQHF | TGTGCCTGGAGCCAATACAGAGGCAATCAGCCCCAGCATTTT
once | NA | TRBJ1-1 | TRBV10-3 | CAIDGPGTEAFF | TGTGCCATCGATGGTCCGGGGACTGAAGCTTTCTTT
NA | NA | TRBJ1-5 | TRBV4-1 | CASSQTIQGSNQPQHF | TGCGCCAGCAGCCAAACCATACAGGGTAGCAATCAGCCCCAGCATTTT
NA | NA | TRBJ1-5 | TRBV4-3 | CASSQVQDSNQPQHF | TGCGCCAGCAGCCAAGTACAGGATAGCAATCAGCCCCAGCATTTT
NA | NA | TRBJ2-5 | TRBV9 | CASSAPPRGYQETQYF | TGTGCCAGCAGCGCCCCCCCCAGGGGCTACCAAGAGACCCAGTACTTC
NA | TRBD1 | TRBJ2-2 | TRBV5-1 | CASRAGTGVFGEPFF | TGCGCCAGCAGGGCCGGGACAGGGGTTTTCGGGGAGCCGTTTTTT
NA | NA | TRBJ1-1 | TRBV28 | CASSHPRDSPTRYTEAFF | TGTGCCAGCAGTCACCCGCGGGACTCCCCTACAAGATACACTGAAGCTTTCTTT
few | NA | TRBJ1-2 | TRBV6-4 | CASSYSGTEFYGYTF | TGTGCCAGCAGTTACTCGGGGACTGAATTCTATGGCTACACCTTC
many | NA | TRBJ1-1 | TRBV9 | CASSVGTGEAFF | TGTGCCAGCAGCGTAGGTACAGGGGAAGCTTTCTTT